Each of the 23 T cell receptor beta chains below was sequenced from the same sample in a study of cytomegalovirus exposure and HLA in healthy donors. The study ran its PCR with 60 Vbeta and 13 Jbeta primers. Sequencing was performed with immunoSEQ multiplex PCR; in TCRdb, only in-frame clones are kept and a portion is missing. This table holds roughly 160,000 clones, approximately 80% found once. Sequencing was performed on PBMCs. These receptors were taken from a man aged 18-30 years in good health and CMV-seropositive.

The rearrangement links TRBV6-6 to TRBJ2-1; 8 bases are shared with TRBD1. The trim removed 2 bases at V and 6 bases at J, leaving 6 bases unmatched. Germline values: CDR1 MNHNY, CDR2 SVGAGI (reference sequence). CDR3 size: 15 residues. The CDR3 here is CASSYRPGTGNEQFF. The CDR3 bases are TGTGCCAGCAGTTACCGGCCCGGGACAGGCAATGAGCAGTTCTTC.

There are a few counts of this clone. The gene calls are TRBV2 and TRBJ2-7; TRBD1 matches 9 bases. Germline loops: CDR1 SNHLY, CDR2 FYNNEI. After removal of 6 bases from V and 7 bases from J, the junction contained 10 bases not matched to a gene. The CDR3 is 14 amino acids. CDR3: CASSFGQGHWEQYF. The DNA for the CDR3 is TGTGCCAGCAGCTTCGGACAGGGGCACTGGGAGCAGTACTTC.

This clone has just a few counts. The CDR3 reads CASSLIGSSYNSPLHF. CDR3 DNA sequence: TGTGCCAGCAGTTTAATCGGGAGCTCCTATAATTCACCCCTCCACTTT. This chain connects TRBV27 to TRBJ1-6; no clear D. The CDR3 has 16 amino acids. Germline V CDR1 and CDR2: MNHEY, SMNVEV (reference sequence). Trimming took off 2 bases at V and 0 bases at J, with 8 bases between the two ends.

This clone was observed a handful of times. The chain carries TRBV6-1 and TRBJ2-5; 8 positions match TRBD1. The J call may be incorrect, as the DNA end agrees better with TRBJ2-7. The CDR3 runs to 13 residues. Looked up from germline, CDR1 is MNHNS and CDR2 is SASEGT. CDR3 in DNA: TGTGCCAGCAGTCGACAGGGGTACTACGAGCAGTACTTC. Translating gives CASSRQGYYEQYF.

This clone was recorded a few times. The chain uses TRBV19 and TRBJ2-1, with D tentatively TRBD1 (5 bases). The germline V gene encodes CDR1 LNHDA and CDR2 SQIVND (reference sequence). Trimming shortened V by 5 bases and J by 8 bases, and 10 bases separated the two germline ends. This CDR3 comprises 12 residues. This CDR3 reads CASSPLGDEQFF. The CDR3 DNA follows: TGTGCCAGTAGTCCTCTAGGGGATGAGCAGTTCTTC.

The V call is TRBV29-1, the J call TRBJ2-4; a possible D gene is TRBD1 (5 bases). V was cut by 6 bases and J by 5 bases, with 20 bases left in between. CDR3 size: 15 residues. CDR1 and CDR2 (germline): SQVTM, ANQGSEA. CDR3 sequence: CSVLQGASSENIQYF. Here the CDR3 DNA reads TGCAGCGTCCTACAAGGGGCTTCTTCGGAAAACATTCAGTACTTC.

The rearrangement links TRBV11-3 to TRBJ2-5; TRBD2 matches at 15 bases. The CDR3 has 19 amino acids. J lost 7 bases, V lost 4 bases, and 16 bases had no gene match. The germline V gene has CDR1 SGHNT and CDR2 YENEEA. The DNA of the CDR3 is TGTGCCAGCAGCTCTCGGACTAGCGGGGGGGCCCACGGGGTAGGGACCCAGTACTTC. This encodes CASSSRTSGGAHGVGTQYF.

V gene TRBV20-1 combines with J gene TRBJ1-1; no reliable D call. V was clipped by 4 bases and J by 7 bases, with 7 bases between them. CDR1 is DFQATT, CDR2 SNEGSKA, per germline (reference sequence). The CDR3 extends over 10 amino acids. This CDR3 reads CSATTNEAFF. The CDR3 DNA sequence: TGCAGTGCTACCACAAATGAAGCTTTCTTT.

This sequence joins TRBV6-5 and TRBJ1-6; 8 positions match TRBD1. The ends lost 4 bases at V and 9 bases at J; junction bases unmatched: 11. This CDR3 is built from 16 residues. Looked up from germline, CDR1 is MNHEY and CDR2 is SVGAGI. This chain's CDR3 is CASSSSQTGVLSPLHF. DNA of the CDR3: TGTGCCAGCAGTTCGTCCCAGACAGGGGTGCTTTCACCCCTCCACTTT.

This clone was recorded only once. The genes are TRBV7-2 and TRBJ1-2, with D tentatively TRBD1 (5 bases). The V and J ends lost 5 bases and 4 bases respectively, with 11 bases between them. CDR3 length: 13 residues. Germline V lookup: CDR1 SGHTA, CDR2 FQGNSA. CDR3 DNA: TGTGCCAGCAGCGAACAGGAGTTCTATGGCTACACCTTC. Amino acids: CASSEQEFYGYTF.

This clone occurred once. The rearrangement uses TRBV6-5 and TRBJ2-7, with TRBD2 matching 10 bases. V lost 10 bases, J lost 7 bases, and 13 bases stayed unmatched. Germline V gene data show CDR1 as MNHEY and CDR2 as SVGAGI. The CDR3 contains 14 residues. CDR3 residues: CATMKAGGPREQYF. The DNA for the CDR3 is TGTGCCACCATGAAAGCGGGGGGGCCTCGGGAGCAGTACTTC.

This sequence joins TRBV25-1 and TRBJ2-3; 7 bases are shared with TRBD2. The length of the CDR3 is 15 residues. V dropped 5 bases and J dropped 2; count of bases not matched to a gene: 7. Germline values: CDR1 MGHDK, CDR2 SYGVNS. CDR3 in amino acids: CASSSGVEATDTQYF. The CDR3 DNA sequence: TGTGCCAGCAGTAGCGGGGTCGAGGCCACAGATACGCAGTATTTT.

The rearrangement uses TRBV15 and TRBJ1-5; tentative D call: TRBD1 (5 bases). This CDR3 is 14 amino acids long. Germline CDR1 reads LNHNV; CDR2 reads YYDKDF (reference sequence). The V end was cut by 1 base, the J end by 4 bases, with 8 bases between. The CDR3 DNA sequence: TGTGCCACCAGCAGAGCAGGGAATAATCAGCCCCAGCATTTT. It translates to CATSRAGNNQPQHF.

As to this clone: Germline and junction disagree at one end, which may indicate a read error. The chain couples TRBV5-1 to TRBJ2-6; weak D call: TRBD1 (5 bases). Per the germline V gene, CDR1 is SGHRS and CDR2 is YFSETQ. The CDR3 has 15 amino acids. The CDR3 region is CASSLTRSGANGLTF. The CDR3 bases are TGCGCCAGCAGCTTAACTCGCTCTGGGGCCAACGGCCTGACTTTC.

This clone appeared a few times. This rearrangement joins TRBV9 to TRBJ2-1; no firm D call. The V gene's germline CDR1 is SGDLS and CDR2 YYNGEE. V dropped 0 bases and J dropped 3 bases, with 10 bases sitting between them. The CDR3 extends over 15 amino acids. The CDR3 protein is CASSVESSGYNEQFF. DNA for the CDR3: TGTGCCAGCAGCGTAGAGAGCTCTGGCTACAATGAGCAGTTCTTC.

V gene TRBV10-2 combines with J gene TRBJ2-3; 10 positions match TRBD2. The junction had 7 bases not matched to a gene; V was cut back by 4 bases and J by 6 bases. The germline CDR1 and CDR2 sequences are WSHSY and SAAADI. This CDR3 spans 15 amino acids. In nucleotides, the CDR3 is TGCGCCAGCAGTGTGTCTAGCGGGAGTGGGGATACGCAGTATTTT. Protein sequence: CASSVSSGSGDTQYF.

This chain connects TRBV9 to TRBJ2-1, with a possible D match to TRBD2 (6 bases). The CDR3 runs 14 residues. V was trimmed by 3 bases and J by 4 bases, leaving 11 bases between them. CDR1 and CDR2 from the germline V gene are SGDLS and YYNGEE. CDR3 residues: CASSETSPYNEQFF. As DNA, the CDR3 is TGTGCCAGCAGCGAAACTAGCCCTTACAATGAGCAGTTCTTC.

The genes are TRBV11-2 and TRBJ1-5; D not resolved. V dropped 1 base and J dropped 7 bases, with 8 bases sitting between them. Germline V gene data show CDR1 as SGHAT and CDR2 as FQNNGV. The CDR3 is made up of 13 amino acids. This CDR3 reads CASSLGTEQPQHF. The CDR3 nucleotides read TGTGCCAGCAGCTTAGGAACTGAACAGCCCCAGCATTTT.

The chain recombines TRBV13 with TRBJ2-1; D is possibly TRBD1 (5 bases). Germline CDR1 PRHDT, CDR2 FYEKMQ (reference sequence). V was pared by 4 bases and J by 3 bases, with 13 bases between. The CDR3 consists of 15 residues. The CDR3 is CASSYTGNIYNEQFF. CDR3 in DNA: TGTGCCAGCAGCTACACAGGTAACATCTACAATGAGCAGTTCTTC.

The genes are TRBV13 and TRBJ2-2; TRBD1 matches 9 bases. This CDR3 spans 14 amino acids. J was trimmed by 5 bases and V by 4 bases; bases with no gene match: 2. Germline CDR1 and CDR2: PRHDT and FYEKMQ (reference sequence). For the CDR3, the DNA is TGTGCCAGCAGCTCGACAGGGGGAACCGGGGAGCTGTTTTTT. Residues: CASSSTGGTGELFF.

The sample holds one count of this clone. The rearrangement uses TRBV6-1 and TRBJ2-5; TRBD2 might be the D (5 bases). The CDR3 spans 17 residues. The germline CDR1 and CDR2 sequences are MNHNS and SASEGT. V dropped 2 bases and J dropped 5 bases, with 21 bases sitting between them. CDR3 in DNA: TGTGCCAGCAGTGAATGGGCCAGACTATCCTCCGGGGAGACCCAGTACTTC. Residues: CASSEWARLSSGETQYF.

This chain uses TRBV5-1 with TRBJ1-2; no firm D call. V gave up 5 bases and J gave up 2 bases, with 10 bases separating them. In germline, CDR1 is SGHRS, CDR2 YFSETQ. CDR3 length equals 13 residues. In DNA form, the CDR3 reads TGCGCCAGCAGTCCTGACGGGAACTATGGCTACACCTTC. Encoded protein: CASSPDGNYGYTF.

The chain recombines TRBV27 with TRBJ1-1; D possibly corresponds to TRBD1 (6 bases). Per germline, CDR1 MNHEY and CDR2 SMNVEV (reference sequence). The CDR3 sequence is 14 residues long. The germline V and J ends were trimmed by 2 bases and 1 base, with 8 bases remaining between them. The CDR3 nucleotides are TGTGCCAGCAGTTTAGCAGGGGCGAACACTGAAGCTTTCTTT. This sequence encodes CASSLAGANTEAFF.